The 20 T cell receptor beta chains reported below all come from one sample, sequenced in a study of T cells in Graves' hyperthyroidism and ophthalmopathy. Template material for amplifying TCR beta CDR3 regions consisted of RNA transcripts. HTBI primers were employed in a first-round RT-PCR of the TCR CDR3. Each CDR3 protein gets one entry after TCRdb re-called the multiplex PCR reads with MiXCR. The sample lists more than 300,000 distinct CDR3 sequences, roughly 20% seen once, with less than 45% in the top ten. The sample comprised blood. The receptors were sampled from a man aged 18-30 years with Graves' ophthalmopathy.

This chain joins TRBV6-1 and TRBJ2-5; 9 nucleotides match TRBD2. CDR1 is MNHNS and CDR2 is SASEGT in the germline V gene. J was trimmed by 5 bases and V by 1 base; bases with no gene match: 8. The CDR3 totals 16 residues. The CDR3 loop reads CASSEEVAGARETQYF. The CDR3 coding sequence is TGTGCCAGCAGTGAAGAAGTAGCGGGAGCGAGGGAGACCCAGTACTTC.

This clonotype has at least ten counts. The chain links TRBV11-2 to TRBJ1-4; no clear D. V lost 1 base and J lost 7, with 13 bases in between. Germline V gives CDR1 SGHAT, CDR2 FQNNGV. The CDR3 totals 15 residues. The DNA of the CDR3 is TGTGCCAGCAGCTTAGGGGTCGGCATGCGTGAAAAACTGTTTTTT. Protein product: CASSLGVGMREKLFF.

This clonotype has a count of ten or more. The rearrangement links TRBV27 to TRBJ2-7; D uncertain. This CDR3 is built from 16 residues. V was pared by 4 bases and J by 3 bases, with 19 bases between. Germline assignment: CDR1 MNHEY and CDR2 SMNVEV (reference sequence). DNA for the CDR3: TGTGCCAGCAGTTCTTATCGAGCAGGTTACCTCTACGAGCAGTACTTC. This codes for CASSSYRAGYLYEQYF.

The chain joins TRBV10-3 to TRBJ2-2; D remains ambiguous. The CDR3 contains 14 residues. Germline V gene data show CDR1 as ENHRY and CDR2 as SYGVKD. The V and J ends lost 0 bases and 6 bases respectively, with 8 bases between them. In nucleotides, the CDR3 is TGTGCCATCAGTGAGTCTGATACGTCCGGGGAGCTGTTTTTT. Amino acids: CAISESDTSGELFF.

At least ten counts were recorded for this clonotype. The CDR3 reads CASSEYRGTPEAFF. DNA of the CDR3: TGTGCCAGCAGTGAGTACAGGGGGACCCCTGAAGCTTTCTTT. This chain links TRBV2 with TRBJ1-1; 8 bases align to TRBD1. Trimming cost V 3 bases and J 6 bases; bases outside gene matches: 6. Per germline, CDR1 SNHLY and CDR2 FYNNEI. The CDR3 is made up of 14 amino acids. The full variable domain, in which reference TRBV2 and TRBJ1-1 provide the parts outside the CDR3, is EPEVTQTPSHQVTQMGQEVILRCVPISNHLYFYWYRQILGQKVEFLVSFYNNEISEKSEIFDDQFSVERPDGSNFTLKIRSTKLEDSAMYFCASSEYRGTPEAFFGQGTRLTVV.

The sample holds many counts of this clonotype. The rearrangement joins TRBV28 to TRBJ1-1; D uncertain. CDR1 and CDR2 (germline): MDHEN, SYDVKM. The CDR3 is 15 residues long. The V end was cut by 3 bases, the J end by 6 bases, with 17 bases between. CDR3: CASSFEPRISAEAFF. The CDR3 DNA is TGTGCCAGCAGTTTCGAACCCCGGATAAGCGCTGAAGCTTTCTTT.

This clonotype has ten or more counts. CDR3 loop: CASSLAGDRFDEQYF. The CDR3, as DNA: TGTGCCAGCAGTTTAGCGGGGGACAGGTTCGACGAGCAGTACTTC. V is TRBV12-3 or TRBV12-4 and J is TRBJ2-7, with 8 bases matching TRBD1. The length of the CDR3 is 15 residues. V shed 0 bases and J 5 bases; nucleotides not matched to a gene: 6.

The table lists this clonotype with a few counts. V and J are TRBV4-1 and TRBJ1-2, with D perhaps TRBD1 (6 bases). With 2 bases removed from V and 1 base from J, the gap between germline ends came to 17 bases. Germline V gene sequence: CDR1 MGHRA, CDR2 YSYEKL. The CDR3 is 17 amino acids. CDR3 loop: CASSQFSGAMYNYGYTF. The DNA of the CDR3 is TGCGCCAGCAGCCAATTCTCAGGGGCAATGTATAACTATGGCTACACCTTC.

There are many counts of this clonotype. This chain connects TRBV20-1 to TRBJ2-3, with TRBD2 matching 11 bases. Germline V gene sequence: CDR1 DFQATT, CDR2 SNEGSKA (reference sequence). The CDR3 is 17 residues long. CDR3 sequence: CSSRLAGGNRATDTQYF. CDR3 nucleotides: TGCAGCTCCCGCCTAGCGGGGGGCAACCGAGCCACAGATACGCAGTATTTT.

This clonotype appeared many times. The rearrangement links TRBV20-1 to TRBJ2-6, with no clear D. The CDR3 totals 12 residues. Trimming removed 3 bases from V and 15 bases from J, with 15 bases in between. Per the germline V gene, CDR1 is DFQATT and CDR2 is SNEGSKA (reference sequence). CDR3 nucleotide sequence: TGCAGTGCTAGTCCCCCCGTGAAGGGCCTGACTTTC. Translated, it gives CSASPPVKGLTF.

This sequence joins TRBV7-9 and TRBJ1-4; D unclear. The CDR3 extends over 16 amino acids. The V gene's germline CDR1 is SEHNR and CDR2 FQNEAQ (reference sequence). V lost 4 bases and J 0 bases, leaving 12 bases between the germline ends. The CDR3 coding sequence is TGTGCCAGCAGCTATATACTTCAGGCAACTAATGAAAAACTGTTTTTT. This codes for CASSYILQATNEKLFF.

Concerning this clonotype itself: A read error may be the cause here, since a much bigger clone is one base away. The V gene is TRBV11-2, the J gene TRBJ1-2, with D maybe TRBD1 (5 bases). Germline V CDR1 and CDR2: SGHAT, FQNNGV. This CDR3 spans 13 amino acids. The CDR3 DNA reads as TGTGCCAACAGCTTAAGGGGTGACTATGGCTACACCTTC. It codes for CANSLRGDYGYTF.

The chain links TRBV20-1 to TRBJ2-4, with 8 bases matching TRBD2. This CDR3 region has 14 residues. The junction had 4 bases not matched to a gene; V was cut back by 3 bases and J by 3 bases. Germline CDR1 DFQATT, CDR2 SNEGSKA (reference sequence). CDR3 residues: CSASTGGVKNIQYF. The CDR3 DNA sequence: TGCAGTGCTAGTACGGGGGGGGTCAAAAACATTCAGTACTTC.

This clonotype was seen a handful of times. The CDR3 coding sequence is TGTGCCAGCAGCTTAGGCCTCGGGACCTCTAATGGGTACGAGCAGTACTTC. It encodes CASSLGLGTSNGYEQYF. The rearrangement joins TRBV13 to TRBJ2-7; D may match TRBD1 or TRBD2 (5 bases each). Trimming took 0 bases from V and 4 from J, leaving 19 bases between them. Looked up from germline, CDR1 is PRHDT and CDR2 is FYEKMQ (reference sequence). The CDR3 consists of 17 residues. The entire variable domain, with the rest obtained from reference TRBV13 and TRBJ2-7, is as follows: AAGVIQSPRHLIKEKRETATLKCYPIPRHDTVYWYQQGPGQDPQFLISFYEKMQSDKGSIPDRFSAQQFSDYHSELNMSSLELGDSALYFCASSLGLGTSNGYEQYFGPGTRLTVT.

This clonotype appeared many times. The DNA for the CDR3 is TGTGCCAGCAGCGCAGACACTTCTGCCACTGAAGCTTTCTTT. As protein: CASSADTSATEAFF. The chain carries TRBV6-1 and TRBJ1-1; no clear D. Germline loops: CDR1 MNHNS, CDR2 SASEGT. This CDR3 spans 14 amino acids. Trimming cost V 6 bases and J 4 bases, with 15 bases left between them.

This clonotype was detected ten times or more. The V and J genes are TRBV7-2 and TRBJ2-7; no reliable D call. Germline V gives CDR1 SGHTA, CDR2 FQGNSA. The V and J ends lost 0 bases and 4 bases respectively, with 4 bases between them. The CDR3 consists of 12 residues. CDR3 nucleotide sequence: TGTGCCAGCAGCTTAGCGCGATACGAGCAGTACTTC. This translates into CASSLARYEQYF.

This clonotype occurred many times. The chain combines TRBV7-8 with TRBJ2-1; tentatively, D is TRBD1 (6 bases). Germline CDR1 is SGHVS and CDR2 is FQNEAQ. The length of the CDR3 is 16 residues. V was cut by 0 bases and J by 7 bases, with 16 bases left in between. CDR3 sequence: CASSLAEGQSYNEQFF. The DNA for the CDR3 is TGTGCCAGCAGCTTAGCGGAAGGACAGAGCTATAATGAGCAGTTCTTC.

There are many counts of this clonotype. This chain links TRBV11-2 with TRBJ2-7; TRBD1 matches 7 bases. The germline gives CDR1 SGHAT, CDR2 FQNNGV. This CDR3 comprises 15 residues. V lost 4 bases to trimming and J lost 4 bases; unmatched junction nucleotides: 10. This CDR3 is CASSWDRGGLYEQYF. In nucleotides, the CDR3 is TGTGCCAGCAGCTGGGATCGAGGGGGCCTTTACGAGCAGTACTTC. The full variable domain, with the rest looked up from reference TRBV11-2 and TRBJ2-7, is EAGVAQSPRYKIIEKRQSVAFWCNPISGHATLYWYQQILGQGPKLLIQFQNNGVVDDSQLPKDRFSAERLKGVDSTLKIQPAKLEDSAVYLCASSWDRGGLYEQYFGPGTRLTVT.

This clonotype was seen many times. The V call is TRBV27, the J call TRBJ2-6; unclear D gene. CDR1 MNHEY and CDR2 SMNVEV come from the germline V gene (reference sequence). Trimming cost V 6 bases and J 3 bases, with 9 bases left between them. There are 14 residues in the CDR3. CDR3 DNA: TGTGCCAGCAGGCCTCAAGGTGGGGCCAACGTCCTGACTTTC. Encoded protein: CASRPQGGANVLTF.

This clonotype has a handful of counts. The chain employs TRBV6-1 and TRBJ2-3; 7 bases fit TRBD2. The CDR3 length is 13 residues. V dropped 8 bases and J dropped 3; count of bases not matched to a gene: 5. CDR1 is MNHNS and CDR2 is SASEGT in the germline V gene. The CDR3 sequence: CASGGGRTDTQYF. The CDR3 DNA is TGTGCCAGCGGGGGGGGGAGGACAGATACGCAGTATTTT.